This T cell receptor (beta chain) was sequenced during a study of blood T cell repertoires in COVID-19. Study at large: From the United States, Italy and Spain came samples of acute and convalescent COVID-19. PBMCs, B-cell-depleted T cells, or T cells were the source of the cDNA or gDNA that made up the material.

Losses at the gene ends were 10 bases for V and 2 bases for J; bases not matched to a gene: 7. Per the germline V gene, CDR1 is LNHDA and CDR2 is SQIVND (reference sequence). The CDR3 has 13 amino acids. Authors' processing steps: Estimates of nucleated cell counts were drawn from the amplification of reference gene primers. Sequenced by immunoSEQ multiplex PCR; TCRdb stores in-frame clones only, minus some. The V and J calls and clone size were taken over from that table, and D and trimming were inferred from the DNA. This repertoire shows tens of thousands of clones, 89% found once; its top ten account for about 4.9%.

The TCR was taken from a woman between 50 and 59 years old with active COVID-19. The rearrangement joins TRBV19 to TRBJ1-2, with 7 bases matching TRBD1. The material sequenced was peripheral blood. The CDR3 spells CATTRGRNYGYTF. The CDR3 DNA follows: TGTGCCACGACGAGGGGGCGGAACTATGGCTACACCTTC.